One and the same sample provided the 26 T cell receptor beta chains below, sequenced in a study of T cell clonotyping in hematopoietic cell transplantation. TCRdb keeps only in-frame clones here, not all; method: immunoSEQ multiplex PCR. The profile shows 55,000 to 70,000 clones, 90% to 95% of them singletons. The source material was peripheral blood mononuclear cells. The receptors derive from a man between 45 and 60 years old in good health. Some clones in this sample may be carry-over from other donors' samples.

The sample holds a few counts of this clone. The chain has TRBV5-1 and TRBJ2-1; D gene ambiguous. This CDR3 has 16 amino acids. Germline loops: CDR1 SGHRS, CDR2 YFSETQ. The V end lost 5 bases, the J end lost 0 bases, and 15 bases lay between the germline ends. CDR3 DNA sequence: TGCGCCAGCAGGGCCCTCCAAACCGGCTCCTACAATGAGCAGTTCTTC. Translation gives CASRALQTGSYNEQFF.

The chain recombines TRBV9 with TRBJ2-7; D is possibly TRBD2 (6 bases). V was clipped by 0 bases and J by 2 bases, with 15 bases between them. The CDR3 contains 16 residues. The germline V gene encodes CDR1 SGDLS and CDR2 YYNGEE. CDR3 bases: TGTGCCAGCAGCGTAGGGGGGGTCTCTGAGGCCTACGAGCAGTACTTC. Protein sequence: CASSVGGVSEAYEQYF.

The chain combines TRBV30 with TRBJ1-5; D is perhaps TRBD1 (6 bases). The CDR3 has 14 residues. CDR1 and CDR2 (germline): GTSNPN, SVGIG (reference sequence). Trimming removed 0 bases at V and 4 bases at J, with 10 bases between. The CDR3 DNA sequence: TGTGCCTGGAGTGTTGGGCAGGGGAATCAGCCCCAGCATTTT. Amino acids: CAWSVGQGNQPQHF.

The chain uses TRBV28 and TRBJ2-7; 7 bases are shared with TRBD2. The CDR3 contains 13 residues. After removal of 8 bases from V and 3 bases from J, the junction contained 7 bases not matched to a gene. Germline CDR1 reads MDHEN; CDR2 reads SYDVKM. CDR3 amino acids: CASALGGSYEQYF. DNA for the CDR3: TGTGCCAGCGCCCTCGGGGGGAGCTACGAGCAGTACTTC.

V gene TRBV7-8 combines with J gene TRBJ1-6; TRBD1 aligns across 7 bases. V lost 7 bases to trimming and J lost 8 bases; unmatched junction nucleotides: 5. Germline CDR1 SGHVS, CDR2 FQNEAQ. The CDR3 has 13 amino acids. CDR3 region: CASTRQGYSPLHF. The DNA of the CDR3 is TGTGCCAGCACCCGACAGGGTTATTCACCCCTCCACTTT.

The V call is TRBV19, the J call TRBJ1-2; D ambiguous. The CDR3 loop spans 15 amino acids. V lost 3 bases, J lost 1 base, and 12 bases lay in between. Germline V CDR1 and CDR2: LNHDA, SQIVND (reference sequence). CDR3: CASSILGSYNYGYTF. The CDR3 coding sequence is TGTGCCAGTAGTATTCTAGGCAGCTATAACTATGGCTACACCTTC.

CDR3 residues: CASSPIPGSSYNEQFF. The CDR3 DNA follows: TGTGCCAGCAGTCCCATCCCGGGGAGCTCCTACAATGAGCAGTTCTTC. V and J are TRBV11-2 and TRBJ2-1; tentatively, D is TRBD2 (5 bases). Trimming cost V 6 bases and J 0 bases, with 15 bases left between them. Germline V CDR1 and CDR2: SGHAT, FQNNGV. The length of the CDR3 is 16 residues.

V is TRBV7-6 and J is TRBJ2-7, with TRBD2 as a possible D gene (5 bases). This CDR3 has 13 residues. Trimming pared 3 bases from V and 5 bases from J, leaving 11 bases between. CDR1 is SGHVS and CDR2 is FNYEAQ in the germline V gene. CDR3 in amino acids: CASSFNTGNEQYF. In DNA form, the CDR3 reads TGTGCCAGCAGCTTTAATACGGGAAACGAGCAGTACTTC.

The chain is built from TRBV4-1 and TRBJ1-2, with 8 bases lining up with TRBD1. The CDR3 consists of 15 residues. Germline trimming cut 1 base from V and 7 bases from J; bases unmatched to any gene: 8. Germline V gene lookup returns CDR1 MGHRA and CDR2 YSYEKL. The CDR3 loop reads CASSQAWTGPTGYTF. The DNA for the CDR3 is TGCGCCAGCAGCCAAGCGTGGACAGGGCCGACTGGCTACACCTTC.

The chain couples TRBV5-6 to TRBJ2-7; possible D gene TRBD1, 5 bases. The CDR3 loop spans 15 amino acids. The V gene lost 4 bases and the J gene lost 5 bases, with 19 bases spanning the gap. The germline V gene encodes CDR1 SGHDT and CDR2 YYEEEE. Here the CDR3 DNA reads TGTGCCAGCAGCCACTTTTCGACAAGGGGTAACGAGCAGTACTTC. Amino acids: CASSHFSTRGNEQYF.

This chain links TRBV19 with TRBJ1-3; maybe TRBD1 (6 bases). Between the trimmed V and J ends, which lost 5 bases and 7 bases, there was a span of 18 bases. From germline, CDR1 is LNHDA and CDR2 SQIVND (reference sequence). CDR3 length: 15 amino acids. The chain's CDR3 is CASSADSSEWNTIYF. CDR3 bases: TGTGCCAGTAGTGCGGACAGCTCTGAGTGGAACACCATATATTTT.

The J gene is TRBJ2-7, the V gene TRBV19; 11 bases agree with TRBD1. Per germline, CDR1 LNHDA and CDR2 SQIVND (reference sequence). J lost 6 bases, V lost 4 bases, and 5 bases had no gene match. This CDR3 spans 14 amino acids. DNA of the CDR3: TGTGCCAGTAGTAAGGACAGGGGGCAAAGCGAGCAGTACTTC. It is translated as CASSKDRGQSEQYF.

The chain joins TRBV11-3 to TRBJ2-7, with D perhaps matching TRBD2 (5 bases). V was clipped by 3 bases and J by 1 base, with 10 bases between them. This CDR3 contains 14 residues. Germline V gene sequence: CDR1 SGHNT, CDR2 YENEEA. CDR3 DNA: TGTGCCAGCAGCTTGGACGGCGGGTCCTACGAGCAGTACTTC. This sequence encodes CASSLDGGSYEQYF.

CDR3 protein: CASSISGQGAQYF. The DNA for the CDR3 is TGTGCCAGTAGTATATCAGGACAGGGTGCGCAGTATTTT. J is TRBJ2-3 and V is TRBV19; TRBD1 matches at 8 bases. J lost 10 bases, V lost 2 bases, and 5 bases had no gene match. CDR3 length equals 13 residues. Looked up from germline, CDR1 is LNHDA and CDR2 is SQIVND (reference sequence).

This chain connects TRBV11-2 to TRBJ1-1; D is undetermined. The CDR3 is made up of 15 amino acids. Germline V gives CDR1 SGHAT, CDR2 FQNNGV. V lost 3 bases, J lost 4 bases, and 15 bases lay in between. DNA for the CDR3: TGTGCCAGCAGCTTGAACACGGCGGGGAGCACTGAAGCTTTCTTT. It yields the protein CASSLNTAGSTEAFF.

The J gene is TRBJ1-2, the V gene TRBV28, with D hard to call. V lost 8 bases and J lost 8, with 9 bases in between. The CDR3 has 10 residues. The germline V gene has CDR1 MDHEN and CDR2 SYDVKM. The CDR3 loop reads CASGPRGYTF. The CDR3 DNA reads TGTGCCAGCGGACCGAGGGGCTACACCTTC.

V usage is TRBV5-6 and J usage is TRBJ2-2; D ambiguous. Trimming removed 1 base at V and 7 bases at J, with 14 bases between. The CDR3 contains 15 residues. Germline values: CDR1 SGHDT, CDR2 YYEEEE. CDR3 region: CASSLLGPYSGELFF. CDR3 nucleotide sequence: TGTGCCAGCAGCTTGTTGGGCCCTTATAGCGGGGAGCTGTTTTTT.

In this sample, this clone turned up once. J is TRBJ1-3 and V is TRBV2, with D possibly matching TRBD1 (5 bases). CDR1 is SNHLY, CDR2 FYNNEI, per germline. The CDR3 spans 16 residues. V lost 3 bases, J lost 2 bases, and 14 bases lay in between. CDR3 DNA sequence: TGTGCCAGCAGTGAGGGTCCTCCGGGGGCTGGAAACACCATATATTTT. This translates into CASSEGPPGAGNTIYF.

CDR3 protein: CASSYRGTSEAFF. The CDR3 bases are TGTGCCAGTAGTTACAGGGGGACCTCTGAAGCTTTCTTT. This rearrangement joins TRBV19 to TRBJ1-1, with 8 bases aligning to TRBD1. CDR1 and CDR2 (germline): LNHDA, SQIVND (reference sequence). The V and J ends lost 5 bases and 6 bases, in that order; junction bases with no gene match: 5. This CDR3 has 13 residues. Variable domain in full (rest from reference TRBV19 and TRBJ1-1): DGGITQSPKYLFRKEGQNVTLSCEQNLNHDAMYWYRQDPGQGLRLIYYSQIVNDFQKGDIAEGYSVSREKKESFPLTVTSAQKNPTAFYLCASSYRGTSEAFFGQGTRLTVV.

The chain joins TRBV7-2 to TRBJ2-2; D may be TRBD2 (6 bases). The CDR3 runs 17 residues. Germline CDR1 reads SGHTA; CDR2 reads FQGNSA. Trimming pared 2 bases from V and 4 bases from J, leaving 17 bases between. The CDR3 reads CASSLIGGTVRTGELFF. The CDR3 DNA reads TGTGCCAGCAGCTTAATAGGAGGGACTGTTCGCACCGGGGAGCTGTTTTTT.

V is TRBV2 and J is TRBJ2-7, with a weak D call TRBD2 (6 bases). The CDR3 is 15 amino acids. V lost 6 bases to trimming and J lost 0 bases, with 15 bases between them. The germline CDR1 and CDR2 sequences are SNHLY and FYNNEI. Here the CDR3 DNA reads TGTGCCAGCAGAGCCGGGACTTTAAGCTCCTACGAGCAGTACTTC. This encodes CASRAGTLSSYEQYF.

This rearrangement joins TRBV5-1 to TRBJ2-1; D not resolved. Germline V CDR1 and CDR2: SGHRS, YFSETQ. CDR3 length: 15 residues. Trimming pared 1 base from V and 0 bases from J, leaving 8 bases between. The CDR3 bases are TGCGCCAGCAGCTTGATGGTTAGCTCCTACAATGAGCAGTTCTTC. Translating gives CASSLMVSSYNEQFF.

The chain carries TRBV29-1 and TRBJ1-2, with D maybe TRBD1 (6 bases). The ends were cut back, 5 bases at V and 1 base at J, with 11 bases in the middle. Germline V gene data show CDR1 as SQVTM and CDR2 as ANQGSEA. This CDR3 has 13 amino acids. CDR3 bases: TGCAGCGTTCAACTACAGGGTAACTATGGCTACACCTTC. Its protein product is CSVQLQGNYGYTF.

This chain uses TRBV9 with TRBJ1-3, with a possible D match to TRBD1 (5 bases). V was cut by 0 bases and J by 4 bases, with 11 bases left in between. The germline gives CDR1 SGDLS, CDR2 YYNGEE. The CDR3 contains 15 residues. This CDR3 reads CASSVAGDRGNTIYF. CDR3 nucleotides: TGTGCCAGCAGCGTAGCGGGGGACCGAGGAAACACCATATATTTT.

The gene calls are TRBV28 and TRBJ2-7; 8 nucleotides agree with TRBD1. Germline V lookup: CDR1 MDHEN, CDR2 SYDVKM. V shed 6 bases, J shed 3 bases, and the junction held 1 base outside the gene matches. This CDR3 is 12 amino acids long. CDR3 sequence reads: CASRTGGYEQYF. The CDR3 region has the DNA TGTGCCAGCAGAACAGGGGGCTACGAGCAGTACTTC.

This clone was detected only once. The rearrangement uses TRBV7-2 and TRBJ1-2; D is perhaps TRBD1 (5 bases). V lost 5 bases, J lost 4 bases, and 11 bases lay in between. Germline assignment: CDR1 SGHTA and CDR2 FQGNSA. The CDR3 has 13 amino acids. The CDR3, as DNA: TGTGCCAGCAGCGAACAGGAGGGCTATGGCTACACCTTC. It specifies CASSEQEGYGYTF.